Given below is one T cell receptor (beta chain) in context. Its target antigen remains unknown. Within one base of it there is no much larger clone, and no base qualities were kept. TCRbeta CDR3 regions were amplified from genomic DNA using the immunoSEQ Assay, a bias-controlled multiplex PCR. The paper's processing steps were these. The number of nucleated cells in each sample was estimated from the amplification of reference gene primers within the assay. To quantify the absolute abundance of each unique TCRbeta CDR3 rearrangement, sequence reads were collapsed and filtered. For each sample, productive Simpson clonality was calculated as the square root of Simpson's diversity index across productive rearrangements. Drawn from immuneACCESS, this table holds only the in-frame rearrangements with V and J called that TCRdb kept. Clones are partly lost; checked studies trace under half to an unresolved V gene and leave the rest unexplained. V and J calls and clone size are copied from that table; D and trimming were computed from the DNA. This sample comprises about 130,000 clones, approximately 77% of them detected only once. Clones ranked in the top ten supply about a fifth of the sample.

The data originate from a study of blood T cell repertoires in COVID-19 (TCRdb year 2020). About the full investigation: Samples covering the acute and convalescent phases of COVID-19 were provided by collaborators in the United States, Italy and Spain. The prospective study material was composed of cDNA or gDNA derived from T cells, B-cell-depleted T cells, or PBMCs. The dataset comprised deeply sampled blood TCRbeta repertoires from subjects exposed to, actively infected with, or recovered from COVID-19. Sample metadata almost always included a de-identified subject ID, COVID-19 status, age in years and sex. Samples came from the ongoing ImmuneRACE study (first 160 participants) plus 1,254 subjects from 6 global collaborators. Where available, HLA class I and class II types were obtained from metadata supplied by the sample provider rather than from assay-based typing. The repertoires were made available in a free public database intended to serve as a resource for research on the immune response to SARS-CoV-2. Summary of the overall study and its limitations: The amount of clinical and demographic metadata varied by source and participant and was provided uncurated.

The collaborating institutions used their own protocols to collect whole blood in K2EDTA tubes. Collaborator samples were shipped for TCRbeta analysis as frozen whole blood, isolated PBMCs, or DNA extracted from either sample type. This sequence was found in an elderly man with acute or convalescent COVID-19. The sample comprised peripheral blood.

The sequenced DNA is TGTGCCAGTAGTACCAACAGGGGAGGCACTGAAGCTTTCTTT. Translated, this is CASSTNRGGTEAFF. The chain is made from TRBV19 and TRBJ1-1, with 7 bases in between that match TRBD1. Trimming accounts for 4 bases at V and 4 bases at J, while the number of junction bases matched to no gene is 6. For CDR1 and CDR2, the germline V gene (reference sequence) lists LNHDA and SQIVND. Spanning cysteine to phenylalanine, the CDR3 consists of 14 amino acids. This entry keeps only the CDR3 DNA: 42 bases, framed from base 1.